This section outlines one TCR beta chain sequence together with its context. The sample comes from a study of blood T cell repertoires in COVID-19. Study-wide background: PBMCs, B-cell-depleted T cells, or T cells were the source of the cDNA or gDNA that made up the material.

CDR1 is MNHEY, CDR2 SVGAGI, per germline. With 4 bases removed from V and 2 bases from J, the gap between germline ends came to 15 bases. The CDR3 is made up of 16 amino acids. Profiling relied on immunoSEQ multiplex PCR, and the TCRdb table lists in-frame clones only, not all of them. The sample has fewer than 300,000 clones; about 87% are singletons. The receptor's source is a woman aged 45-60 years with acute or convalescent COVID-19. This chain links TRBV6-5 with TRBJ1-3, with a possible D match to TRBD1 (6 bases). The sample comprised peripheral blood. CDR3 bases: TGTGCCAGCAGTTCGCACAGGGTCAGTGCTGGAAACACCATATATTTT. It codes for CASSSHRVSAGNTIYF.